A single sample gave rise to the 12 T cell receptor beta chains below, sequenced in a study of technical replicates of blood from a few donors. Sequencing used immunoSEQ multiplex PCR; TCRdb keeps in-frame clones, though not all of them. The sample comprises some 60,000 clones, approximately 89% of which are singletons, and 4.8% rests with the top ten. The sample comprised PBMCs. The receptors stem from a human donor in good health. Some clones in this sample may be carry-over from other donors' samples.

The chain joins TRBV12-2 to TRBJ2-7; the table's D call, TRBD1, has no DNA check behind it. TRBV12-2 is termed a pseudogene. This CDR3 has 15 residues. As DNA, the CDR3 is TGTGCAAGTCGCTTCATCCGGGACAGGGGTCGGGAGCAGTACTTC. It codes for CASRFIRDRGREQYF.

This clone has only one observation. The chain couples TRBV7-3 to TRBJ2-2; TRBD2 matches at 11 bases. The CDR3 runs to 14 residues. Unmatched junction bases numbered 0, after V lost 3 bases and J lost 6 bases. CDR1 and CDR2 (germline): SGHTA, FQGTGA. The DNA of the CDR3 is TGTGCCAGCAGCTTTAGCGGGGGGGCCGGGGAGCTGTTTTTT. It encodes CASSFSGGAGELFF.

DNA for the CDR3: TGCGCCAGCAGCCAGGTTATAGCGGGGGGCTACAATGAGCAGTTCTTC. Its protein product is CASSQVIAGGYNEQFF. The rearrangement uses TRBV4-1 and TRBJ2-1; TRBD2 matches 10 bases. The CDR3 has 16 residues. The V segment lost 3 bases and the J segment 3 bases; nucleotides outside the gene matches: 5. Per germline, CDR1 MGHRA and CDR2 YSYEKL.

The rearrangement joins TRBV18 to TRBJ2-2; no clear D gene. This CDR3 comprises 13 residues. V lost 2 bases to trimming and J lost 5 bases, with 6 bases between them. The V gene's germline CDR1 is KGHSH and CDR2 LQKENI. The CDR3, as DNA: TGTGCCAGCTCACCAATGGAGACCGGGGAGCTGTTTTTT. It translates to CASSPMETGELFF.

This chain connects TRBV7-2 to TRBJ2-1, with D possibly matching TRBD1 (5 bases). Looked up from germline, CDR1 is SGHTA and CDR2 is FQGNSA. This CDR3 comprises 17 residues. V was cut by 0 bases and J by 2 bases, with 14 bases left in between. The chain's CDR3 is CASSLASGGAAYNEQFF. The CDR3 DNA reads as TGTGCCAGCAGCTTAGCGTCCGGTGGGGCGGCCTACAATGAGCAGTTCTTC.

The CDR3 sequence is CASSQEGPGGTNTGELFF. The CDR3 coding sequence is TGCGCCAGCAGCCAAGAAGGGCCAGGGGGCACGAACACCGGGGAGCTGTTTTTT. This chain links TRBV4-3 with TRBJ2-2; 8 nucleotides match TRBD1. Germline V lookup: CDR1 LGHNA, CDR2 YSLEER. The CDR3 extends over 18 amino acids. The trim removed 0 bases at V and 0 bases at J, leaving 6 bases unmatched.

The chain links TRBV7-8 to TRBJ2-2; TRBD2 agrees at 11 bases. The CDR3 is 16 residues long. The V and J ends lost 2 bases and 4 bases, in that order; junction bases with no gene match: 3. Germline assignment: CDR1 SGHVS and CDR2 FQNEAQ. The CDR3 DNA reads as TGTGCCAGCAGCTTAACTAGCGGGAGCGGCACCGGGGAGCTGTTTTTT. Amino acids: CASSLTSGSGTGELFF. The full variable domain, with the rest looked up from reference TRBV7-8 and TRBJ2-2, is GAGVSQSPRYKVAKRGQDVALRCDPISGHVSLFWYQQALGQGPEFLTYFQNEAQLDKSGLPSDRFFAERPEGSVSTLKIQRTQQEDSAVYLCASSLTSGSGTGELFFGEGSRLTVL.

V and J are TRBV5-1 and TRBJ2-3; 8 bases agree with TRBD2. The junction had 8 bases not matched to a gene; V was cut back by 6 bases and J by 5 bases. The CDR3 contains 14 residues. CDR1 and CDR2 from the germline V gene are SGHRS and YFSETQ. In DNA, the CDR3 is TGCGCCAGCACCACGGGGGGGCTAAGAGATACGCAGTATTTT. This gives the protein CASTTGGLRDTQYF.

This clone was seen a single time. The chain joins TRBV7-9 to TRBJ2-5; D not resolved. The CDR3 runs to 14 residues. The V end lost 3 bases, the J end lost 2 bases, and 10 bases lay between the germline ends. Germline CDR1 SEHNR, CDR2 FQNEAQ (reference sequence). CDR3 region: CASSFYHDQETQYF. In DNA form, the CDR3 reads TGTGCCAGCAGCTTCTACCACGATCAAGAGACCCAGTACTTC.

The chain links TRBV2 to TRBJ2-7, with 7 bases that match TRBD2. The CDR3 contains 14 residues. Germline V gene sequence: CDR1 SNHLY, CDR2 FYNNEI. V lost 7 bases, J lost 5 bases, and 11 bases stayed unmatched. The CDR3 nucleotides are TGTGCCAGCAAGCTCGGCGGGAGTATGGACGAGCAGTACTTC. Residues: CASKLGGSMDEQYF.

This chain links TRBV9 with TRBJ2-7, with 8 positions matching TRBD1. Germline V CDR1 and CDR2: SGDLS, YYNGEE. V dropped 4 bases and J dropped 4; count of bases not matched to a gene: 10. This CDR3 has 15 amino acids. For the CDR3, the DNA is TGTGCCAGCAGCCCCCGATCGGGACAGGTGTACGAGCAGTACTTC. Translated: CASSPRSGQVYEQYF.

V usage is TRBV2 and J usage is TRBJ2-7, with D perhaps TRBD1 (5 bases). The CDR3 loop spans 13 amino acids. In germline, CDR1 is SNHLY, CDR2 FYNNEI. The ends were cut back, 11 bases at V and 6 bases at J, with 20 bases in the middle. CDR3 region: CAASRQIRTEQYF. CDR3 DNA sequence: TGTGCCGCCAGTCGACAGATCCGCACCGAGCAGTACTTC.